This T cell receptor (beta chain) appears in the sequencing data of a study of CD4 T cells in relation to SARS-CoV-2 and coronaviruses. Assay used: immunoSEQ multiplex PCR; TCRdb lists only in-frame clones, some missing. Seen here are tens of thousands of clones, 75% observed once, and the top ten hold approximately 12%. Unexposed donor CD4+ T cells date from about 2010-2018, before the COVID-19 pandemic. After roughly 9 days of culture, CD4+ T cells were isolated. The V and J ends lost 1 base and 0 bases respectively, with 5 bases between them. The V gene's germline CDR1 is MDHEN and CDR2 SYDVKM. This CDR3 has 14 amino acids. As regards this clone: Its antigen is undetermined.

The sequencing input was CD4+ T cells from PBMCs, cultured in vitro. This chain connects TRBV28 to TRBJ2-3, with a tentative D call TRBD1 (5 bases). The sequence was obtained from a human donor in good health. The CDR3 is CASSLSGSTDTQYF. Here the CDR3 DNA reads TGTGCCAGCAGTTTATCAGGGAGCACAGATACGCAGTATTTT. The full variable domain, completed using reference TRBV28 and TRBJ2-3, is DVKVTQSSRYLVKRTGEKVFLECVQDMDHENMFWYRQDPGLGLRLIYFSYDVKMKEKGDIPEGYSVSREKKERFSLILESASTNQTSMYLCASSLSGSTDTQYFGPGTRLTVL.